This TCR beta chain was captured in a study of technical replicates of blood from several donors. Produced via immunoSEQ multiplex PCR; TCRdb's table is partial and in-frame only. The table lists around 61,000 clones, around 87% of them singletons. V shed 5 bases and J shed 4 bases, with 4 bases lying between them. The germline gives CDR1 SGHDT, CDR2 YYEEEE. The CDR3 has 12 residues. The chain uses TRBV5-6 and TRBJ2-6, with D uncertain. Input material: PBMCs. The origin of this receptor is a human donor in good health. Some clones in this sample may be carry-over from other donors' samples. The CDR3 nucleotides are TGTGCCAGCAGAGCCGGGGCCAACGTCCTGACTTTC. It specifies CASRAGANVLTF.